This T cell receptor (beta chain) is drawn from a study of blood T cell repertoires in COVID-19. Study-level information: Samples of COVID-19 (acute and convalescent) were obtained from the United States, Italy and Spain. Sample material is recorded as cDNA or gDNA derived from T cells, B-cell-depleted T cells, or PBMCs.

V dropped 3 bases and J dropped 0 bases, with 17 bases sitting between them. CDR3 length: 17 residues. Germline V gene lookup returns CDR1 SGDLS and CDR2 YYNGEE. Authors' data handling: The authors estimated nucleated cell counts from reference gene primer amplification. Assay: immunoSEQ multiplex PCR; the TCRdb copy retains only in-frame clones and omits some. The V and J calls and clone size are taken from that table; D and trimming were inferred from the DNA. The sample contains approximately 90,000 clones, about 91% of which appear only once. Material for sequencing was peripheral blood. The V and J genes are TRBV9 and TRBJ2-3; perhaps TRBD1 as D (6 bases). This TCR was recovered from a man in his 60s with acute or convalescent COVID-19. CDR3 in amino acids: CASSGSGRGTSTDTQYF. CDR3 bases: TGTGCCAGCAGCGGCAGCGGCAGGGGTACTAGCACAGATACGCAGTATTTT.